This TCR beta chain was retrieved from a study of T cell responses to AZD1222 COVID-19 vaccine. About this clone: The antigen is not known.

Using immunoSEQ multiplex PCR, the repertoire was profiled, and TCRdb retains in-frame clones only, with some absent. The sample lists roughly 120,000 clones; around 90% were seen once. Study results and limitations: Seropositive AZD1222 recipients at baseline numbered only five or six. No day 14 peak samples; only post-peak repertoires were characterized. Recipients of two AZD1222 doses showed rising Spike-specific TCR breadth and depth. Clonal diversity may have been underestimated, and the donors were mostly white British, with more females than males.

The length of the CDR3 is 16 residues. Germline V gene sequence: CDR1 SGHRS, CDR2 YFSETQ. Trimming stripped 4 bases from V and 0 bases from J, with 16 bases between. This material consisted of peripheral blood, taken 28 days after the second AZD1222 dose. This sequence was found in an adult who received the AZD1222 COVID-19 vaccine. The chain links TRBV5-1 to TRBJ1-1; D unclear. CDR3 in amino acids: CASSPDSFGMNTEAFF. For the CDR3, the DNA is TGCGCCAGCAGCCCGGACTCTTTCGGTATGAACACTGAAGCTTTCTTT.